The source of this T cell receptor beta chain is a study of regulatory T cells in long-lasting Graves disease. The sample holds many counts of this clonotype. Described time point: persistent/refractory GD, antithyroid drugs over 5 years with positive TRAb. Generation of the TCR library employed RNA extracted from PBMCs. Building the TCR beta libraries relied on iRepertoire HTBI primers, and CDR3 regions underwent Arm-PCR. Via MiXCR, TCRdb re-called the multiplex PCR reads, giving one row per CDR3 protein. The sample records about 310,000 distinct CDR3 sequences, 20% to 25% being singletons. This TCR was sampled from a female donor with Graves disease. The source was peripheral blood mononuclear cells (PBMCs), collected when the disease was refractory, from a patient treated with antithyroid drugs.

The CDR3 region is CASSSSNTGELFF. DNA of the CDR3: TGTGCCAGCAGTTCCTCGAACACCGGGGAGCTGTTTTTT. The chain recombines TRBV6-5 with TRBJ2-2, with D hard to call. Trimming stripped 4 bases from V and 0 bases from J, with 3 bases between. CDR3 length: 13 residues. CDR1 MNHEY and CDR2 SVGAGI come from the germline V gene.